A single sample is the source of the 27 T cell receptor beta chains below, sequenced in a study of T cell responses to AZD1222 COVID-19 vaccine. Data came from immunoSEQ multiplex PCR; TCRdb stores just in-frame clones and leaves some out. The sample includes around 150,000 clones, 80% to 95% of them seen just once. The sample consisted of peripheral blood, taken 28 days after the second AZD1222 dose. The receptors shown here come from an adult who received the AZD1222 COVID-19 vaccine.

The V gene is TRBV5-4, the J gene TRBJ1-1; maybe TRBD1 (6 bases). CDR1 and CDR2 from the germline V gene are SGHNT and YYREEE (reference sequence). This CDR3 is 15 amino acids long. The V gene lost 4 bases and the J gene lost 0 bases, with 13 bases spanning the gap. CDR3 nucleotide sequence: TGTGCCAGCAGCCTCGGGACATCTATGAACACTGAAGCTTTCTTT. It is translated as CASSLGTSMNTEAFF.

In nucleotides, the CDR3 is TGTGCCAGCAGCCCACCCACATTGAACACTGAAGCTTTCTTT. It translates to CASSPPTLNTEAFF. V is TRBV9 and J is TRBJ1-1, with D unclear. Germline CDR1 reads SGDLS; CDR2 reads YYNGEE. Between the trimmed V and J ends, which lost 4 bases and 0 bases, there was a span of 10 bases. The CDR3 runs 14 residues.

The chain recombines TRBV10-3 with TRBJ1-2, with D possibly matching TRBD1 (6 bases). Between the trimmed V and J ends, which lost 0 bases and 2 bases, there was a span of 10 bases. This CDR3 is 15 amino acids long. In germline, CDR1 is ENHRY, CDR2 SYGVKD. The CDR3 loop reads CAISESRQANYGYTF. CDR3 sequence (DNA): TGTGCCATCAGTGAGTCTCGACAGGCCAACTATGGCTACACCTTC.

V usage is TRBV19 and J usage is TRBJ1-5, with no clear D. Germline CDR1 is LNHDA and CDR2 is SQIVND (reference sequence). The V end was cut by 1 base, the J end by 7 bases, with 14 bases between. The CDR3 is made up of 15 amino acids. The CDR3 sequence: CASSIVAAAAQPQHF. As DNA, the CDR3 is TGTGCCAGTAGTATAGTGGCGGCAGCCGCCCAGCCCCAGCATTTT.

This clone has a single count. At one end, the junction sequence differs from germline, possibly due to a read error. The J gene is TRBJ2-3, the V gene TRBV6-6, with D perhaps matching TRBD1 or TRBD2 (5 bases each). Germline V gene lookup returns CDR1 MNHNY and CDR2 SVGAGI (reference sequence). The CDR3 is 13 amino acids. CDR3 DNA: TGTGCCAGCAGGGACTTACCACGGGACCCGGGGAATTTT. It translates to CASRDLPRDPGNF.

The CDR3: CASSPPGNYGYTF. As DNA, the CDR3 is TGTGCCAGCAGTCCCCCGGGGAACTATGGCTACACCTTC. This chain uses TRBV25-1 with TRBJ1-2; D ambiguous. There are 13 residues in the CDR3. V dropped 5 bases and J dropped 2 bases, with 9 bases sitting between them. Germline lookup yields CDR1 MGHDK and CDR2 SYGVNS.

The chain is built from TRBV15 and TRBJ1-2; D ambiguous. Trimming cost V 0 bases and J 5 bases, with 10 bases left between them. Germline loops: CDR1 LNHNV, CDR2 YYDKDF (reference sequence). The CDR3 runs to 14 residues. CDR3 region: CATSREAVRYGYTF. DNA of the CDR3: TGTGCCACCAGCAGAGAGGCGGTCCGTTATGGCTACACCTTC.

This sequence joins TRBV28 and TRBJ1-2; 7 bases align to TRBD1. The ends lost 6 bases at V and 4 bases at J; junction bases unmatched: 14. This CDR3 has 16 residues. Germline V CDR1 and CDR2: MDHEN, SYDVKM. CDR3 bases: TGTGCCAGCAGCCCCGGGACAGCTTTCCCCCTCTATGGCTACACCTTC. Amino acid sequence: CASSPGTAFPLYGYTF.

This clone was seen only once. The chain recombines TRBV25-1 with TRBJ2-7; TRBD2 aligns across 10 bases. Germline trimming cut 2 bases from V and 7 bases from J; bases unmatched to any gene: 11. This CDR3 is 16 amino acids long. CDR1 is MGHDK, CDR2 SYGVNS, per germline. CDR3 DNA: TGTGCCAGCAGTGAACTCCGGGCTAGCGGGAGAGTGGAGCAGTACTTC. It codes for CASSELRASGRVEQYF.

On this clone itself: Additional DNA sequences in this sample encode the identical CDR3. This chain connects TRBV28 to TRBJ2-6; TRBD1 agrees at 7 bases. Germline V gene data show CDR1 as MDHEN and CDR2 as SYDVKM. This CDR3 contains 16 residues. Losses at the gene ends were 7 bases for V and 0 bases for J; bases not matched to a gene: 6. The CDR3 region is CASNRDRSSGANVLTF. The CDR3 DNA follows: TGTGCCAGCAACCGGGACAGAAGCTCTGGGGCCAACGTCCTGACTTTC.

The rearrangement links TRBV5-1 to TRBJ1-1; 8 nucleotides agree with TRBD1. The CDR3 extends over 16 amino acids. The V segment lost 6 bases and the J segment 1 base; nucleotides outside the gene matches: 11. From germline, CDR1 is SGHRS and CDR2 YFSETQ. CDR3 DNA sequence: TGCGCCAGCACCAATAAGGACAGGGCCAAGAACACTGAAGCTTTCTTT. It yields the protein CASTNKDRAKNTEAFF.

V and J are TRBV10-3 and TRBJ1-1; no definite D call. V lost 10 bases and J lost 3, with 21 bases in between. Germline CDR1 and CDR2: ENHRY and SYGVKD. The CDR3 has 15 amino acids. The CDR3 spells CATGEAVSADTEAFF. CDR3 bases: TGTGCCACCGGGGAGGCGGTCTCCGCAGACACTGAAGCTTTCTTT.

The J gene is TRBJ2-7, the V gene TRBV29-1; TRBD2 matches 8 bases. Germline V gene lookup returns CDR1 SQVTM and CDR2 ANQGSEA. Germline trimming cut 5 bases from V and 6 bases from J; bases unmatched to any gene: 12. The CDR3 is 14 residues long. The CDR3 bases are TGCAGCGTTTCTCCGGGGGGGGCTCTTCGCGAGCAGTACTTC. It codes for CSVSPGGALREQYF.

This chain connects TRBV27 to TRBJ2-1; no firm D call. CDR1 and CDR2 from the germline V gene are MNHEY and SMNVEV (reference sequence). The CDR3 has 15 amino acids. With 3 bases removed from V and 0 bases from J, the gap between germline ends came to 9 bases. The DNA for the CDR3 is TGTGCCAGCAGTTTGGTAGTGACCTCCTACAATGAGCAGTTCTTC. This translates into CASSLVVTSYNEQFF.

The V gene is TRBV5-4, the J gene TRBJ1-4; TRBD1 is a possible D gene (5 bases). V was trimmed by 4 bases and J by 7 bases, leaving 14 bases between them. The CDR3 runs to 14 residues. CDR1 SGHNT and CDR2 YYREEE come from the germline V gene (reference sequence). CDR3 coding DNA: TGTGCCAGCAGCCCAGCTGGACACCGTGAAAAACTGTTTTTT. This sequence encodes CASSPAGHREKLFF.

The CDR3: CASSARLAGGPYNEQFF. CDR3 nucleotides: TGTGCCAGCAGCGCCCGACTAGCGGGGGGGCCCTACAATGAGCAGTTCTTC. The chain has TRBV9 and TRBJ2-1; 14 bases line up with TRBD2. The CDR3 covers 17 residues. Germline-derived CDR1 and CDR2 are SGDLS and YYNGEE. V was pared by 3 bases and J by 2 bases, with 4 bases of the junction left unmatched.

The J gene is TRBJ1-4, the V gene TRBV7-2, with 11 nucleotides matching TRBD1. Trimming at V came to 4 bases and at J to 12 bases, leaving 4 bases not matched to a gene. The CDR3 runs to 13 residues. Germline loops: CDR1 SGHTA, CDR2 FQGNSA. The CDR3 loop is CASSYRDRGELFF. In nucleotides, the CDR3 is TGTGCCAGCAGCTACCGGGACAGGGGGGAACTGTTTTTT.

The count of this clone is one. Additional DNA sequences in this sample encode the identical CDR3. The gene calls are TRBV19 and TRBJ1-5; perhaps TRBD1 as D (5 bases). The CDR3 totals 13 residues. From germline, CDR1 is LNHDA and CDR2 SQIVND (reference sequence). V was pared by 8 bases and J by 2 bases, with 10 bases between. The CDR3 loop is CASRQGGNQPQHF. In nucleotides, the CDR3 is TGTGCCAGTCGCCAGGGAGGCAATCAGCCCCAGCATTTT.

The CDR3 DNA reads TGTGCCAGCAGCTTAAGTCGGGACACTGAAGCTTTCTTT. Its translation: CASSLSRDTEAFF. The chain employs TRBV7-2 and TRBJ1-1, with D unclear. This CDR3 contains 13 residues. The germline gives CDR1 SGHTA, CDR2 FQGNSA. V was clipped by 2 bases and J by 3 bases, with 7 bases between them.

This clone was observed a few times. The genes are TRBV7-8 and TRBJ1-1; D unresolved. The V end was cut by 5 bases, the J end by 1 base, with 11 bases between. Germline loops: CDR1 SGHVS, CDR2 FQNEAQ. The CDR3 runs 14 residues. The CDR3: CASSPPNPNTEAFF. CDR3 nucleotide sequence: TGTGCCAGCAGCCCACCTAACCCGAACACTGAAGCTTTCTTT.

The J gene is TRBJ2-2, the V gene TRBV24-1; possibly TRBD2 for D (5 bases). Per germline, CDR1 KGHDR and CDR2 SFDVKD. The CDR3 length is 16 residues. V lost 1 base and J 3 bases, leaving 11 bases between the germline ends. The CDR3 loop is CATSDFSRGHTGELFF. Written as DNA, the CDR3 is TGTGCCACCAGTGATTTCAGCCGGGGTCACACCGGGGAGCTGTTTTTT.

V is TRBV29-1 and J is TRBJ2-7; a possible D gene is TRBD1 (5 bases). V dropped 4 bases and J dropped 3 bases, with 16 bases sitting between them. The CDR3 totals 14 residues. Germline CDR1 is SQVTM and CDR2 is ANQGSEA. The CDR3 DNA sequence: TGCAGCGTTGCCGAGACCCAGGGATACTACGAGCAGTACTTC. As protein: CSVAETQGYYEQYF.

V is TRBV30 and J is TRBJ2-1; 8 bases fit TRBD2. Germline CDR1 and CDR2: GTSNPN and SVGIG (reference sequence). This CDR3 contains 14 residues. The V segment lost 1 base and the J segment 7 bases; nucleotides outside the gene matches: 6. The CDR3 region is CAWSDVAGLNEQFF. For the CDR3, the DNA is TGTGCCTGGAGTGACGTAGCGGGATTGAATGAGCAGTTCTTC.

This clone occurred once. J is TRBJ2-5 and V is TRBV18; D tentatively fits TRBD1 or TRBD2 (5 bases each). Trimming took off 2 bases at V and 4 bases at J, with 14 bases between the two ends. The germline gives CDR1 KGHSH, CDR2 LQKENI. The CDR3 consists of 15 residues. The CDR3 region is CASSPNSPGRETQYF. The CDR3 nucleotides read TGTGCCAGCTCACCAAACTCTCCGGGACGAGAGACCCAGTACTTC.

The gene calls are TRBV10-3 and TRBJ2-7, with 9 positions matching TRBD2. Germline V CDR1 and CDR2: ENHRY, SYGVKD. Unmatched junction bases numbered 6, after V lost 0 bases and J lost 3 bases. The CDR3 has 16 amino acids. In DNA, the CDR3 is TGTGCCATCAGTGAGTCAGGCGGGGGGGGCTTCTACGAGCAGTACTTC. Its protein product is CAISESGGGGFYEQYF.

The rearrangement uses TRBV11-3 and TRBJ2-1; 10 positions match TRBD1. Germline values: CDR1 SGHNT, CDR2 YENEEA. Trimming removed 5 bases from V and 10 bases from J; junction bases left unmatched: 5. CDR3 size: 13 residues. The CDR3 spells CASSVDRGREQFF. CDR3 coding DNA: TGTGCCAGCAGCGTCGACAGGGGGCGCGAGCAGTTCTTC. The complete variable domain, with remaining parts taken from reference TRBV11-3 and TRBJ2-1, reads EAGVVQSPRYKIIEKKQPVAFWCNPISGHNTLYWYLQNLGQGPELLIRYENEEAVDDSQLPKDRFSAERLKGVDSTLKIQPAELGDSAVYLCASSVDRGREQFFGPGTRLTVL.

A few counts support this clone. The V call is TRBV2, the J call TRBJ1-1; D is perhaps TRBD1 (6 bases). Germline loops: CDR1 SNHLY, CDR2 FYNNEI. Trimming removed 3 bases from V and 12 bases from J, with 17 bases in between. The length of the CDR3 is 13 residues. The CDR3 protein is CASSEWQGRTTFF. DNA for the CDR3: TGTGCCAGCAGTGAGTGGCAGGGGAGGACAACTTTCTTT.